Each of the 30 T cell receptor beta chains below was sequenced from the same sample in a study of T cells in tuberculosis. Stated time point: new active TB diagnosis, blood taken before or within 7 days of starting treatment. The data were produced by immunoSEQ multiplex PCR, yet TCRdb's version contains in-frame clones alone and is incomplete. The sample carries tens of thousands of clones, 92% recorded once. This specimen consisted of PBMCs, obtained at tuberculosis diagnosis. These receptor sequences come from an adult with tuberculosis.

This chain connects TRBV9 to TRBJ2-1, with 9 bases that match TRBD2. The J segment lost 4 bases and the V segment lost 3 bases, leaving 5 bases of the junction unmatched. The CDR3 has 15 residues. Germline-derived CDR1 and CDR2 are SGDLS and YYNGEE. The CDR3 spells CASSALAGIYNEQFF. CDR3 nucleotide sequence: TGTGCCAGCAGCGCTCTAGCGGGGATTTACAATGAGCAGTTCTTC.

The chain has TRBV6-5 and TRBJ2-2; D might be TRBD1 (6 bases). V was clipped by 5 bases and J by 7 bases, with 14 bases between them. Germline V lookup: CDR1 MNHEY, CDR2 SVGAGI. The CDR3 has 14 amino acids. In DNA form, the CDR3 reads TGTGCCAGCAGTCGCTCTCTAGGGGGCGGGGAGCTGTTTTTT. Amino acid sequence: CASSRSLGGGELFF.

The V call is TRBV19, the J call TRBJ2-1; the match to TRBD2 covers 9 bases. Germline trimming cut 4 bases from V and 4 bases from J; bases unmatched to any gene: 11. Looked up from germline, CDR1 is LNHDA and CDR2 is SQIVND (reference sequence). CDR3 length: 17 amino acids. CDR3: CASSKDPPSGVYNEQFF. The CDR3 region has the DNA TGTGCCAGTAGTAAAGACCCGCCTAGCGGGGTTTACAATGAGCAGTTCTTC. The entire variable domain, with the rest obtained from reference TRBV19 and TRBJ2-1, is as follows: DGGITQSPKYLFRKEGQNVTLSCEQNLNHDAMYWYRQDPGQGLRLIYYSQIVNDFQKGDIAEGYSVSREKKESFPLTVTSAQKNPTAFYLCASSKDPPSGVYNEQFFGPGTRLTVL.

This chain uses TRBV9 with TRBJ2-1; the match to TRBD2 covers 9 bases. The V and J ends lost 0 bases and 9 bases, in that order; junction bases with no gene match: 13. Germline values: CDR1 SGDLS, CDR2 YYNGEE. The CDR3 spans 17 residues. This CDR3 reads CASSVVAGGPSGGEQFF. Here the CDR3 DNA reads TGTGCCAGCAGCGTAGTGGCGGGAGGGCCATCGGGTGGTGAGCAGTTCTTC.

V and J are TRBV30 and TRBJ2-1; TRBD2 agrees at 12 bases. The CDR3 totals 18 residues. The V gene's germline CDR1 is GTSNPN and CDR2 SVGIG (reference sequence). V was pared by 0 bases and J by 4 bases, with 10 bases of the junction left unmatched. CDR3 DNA: TGTGCCTGGAGTGTCGGCCTTTGGACTAGCGGGAAATACAATGAGCAGTTCTTC. Amino acids: CAWSVGLWTSGKYNEQFF.

This clone is labeled as large. This chain connects TRBV12-2 to TRBJ1-1. TRBV12-2 is a pseudogene segment. The CDR3 length is 13 residues. The CDR3 sequence is CASRFLRFTEAFF. CDR3 bases: TGTGCAAGTCGCTTTCTGCGGTTTACTGAAGCTTTCTTT.

V is TRBV19 and J is TRBJ2-7; D possibly corresponds to TRBD1 (6 bases). CDR3 length equals 14 residues. Germline assignment: CDR1 LNHDA and CDR2 SQIVND (reference sequence). The ends were cut back, 1 base at V and 4 bases at J, with 11 bases in the middle. The CDR3 here is CASSIGQVGYEQYF. The DNA of the CDR3 is TGTGCCAGTAGTATAGGACAGGTAGGGTACGAGCAGTACTTC.

The V and J genes are TRBV19 and TRBJ1-6; D may be TRBD1 (6 bases). The germline V gene encodes CDR1 LNHDA and CDR2 SQIVND (reference sequence). The CDR3 is 14 amino acids. The V end was cut by 2 bases, the J end by 12 bases, with 14 bases between. CDR3: CASSIIGQPGPLHF. Here the CDR3 DNA reads TGTGCCAGTAGTATAATCGGACAGCCAGGACCCCTCCACTTT.

This chain uses TRBV5-1 with TRBJ1-1; D possibly corresponds to TRBD1 (5 bases). The germline gives CDR1 SGHRS, CDR2 YFSETQ. With 4 bases removed from V and 2 bases from J, the gap between germline ends came to 9 bases. CDR3 length: 13 amino acids. The CDR3 loop reads CASSVTANTEAFF. CDR3 bases: TGCGCCAGCAGCGTGACAGCCAACACTGAAGCTTTCTTT. Combining the CDR3 with reference TRBV5-1 and TRBJ1-1 gives the whole variable domain KAGVTQTPRYLIKTRGQQVTLSCSPISGHRSVSWYQQTPGQGLQFLFEYFSETQRNKGNFPGRFSGRQFSNSRSEMNVSTLELGDSALYLCASSVTANTEAFFGQGTRLTVV.

The chain recombines TRBV2 with TRBJ2-1; 11 bases are shared with TRBD2. The J segment lost 6 bases and the V segment lost 6 bases, leaving 4 bases of the junction unmatched. Germline V gene sequence: CDR1 SNHLY, CDR2 FYNNEI. CDR3 size: 14 residues. The CDR3 sequence: CASSLAGGSNEQFF. CDR3 DNA sequence: TGTGCCAGCAGCTTAGCGGGAGGGTCCAATGAGCAGTTCTTC.

The chain employs TRBV2 and TRBJ1-1, with 11 bases that match TRBD1. The CDR3 extends over 16 amino acids. J lost 5 bases, V lost 7 bases, and 12 bases had no gene match. The germline gives CDR1 SNHLY, CDR2 FYNNEI. In nucleotides, the CDR3 is TGTGCCAGCATCTTCCGGGACAGGGGGGTTGGAACTGAAGCTTTCTTT. The encoded protein is CASIFRDRGVGTEAFF.

V usage is TRBV5-6 and J usage is TRBJ2-7; D not resolved. Trimming cost V 2 bases and J 4 bases, with 7 bases left between them. This CDR3 contains 12 residues. Germline-derived CDR1 and CDR2 are SGHDT and YYEEEE. CDR3 DNA sequence: TGTGCCAGCAGCTTACAGAAGTACGAGCAGTACTTC. Amino acids: CASSLQKYEQYF.

This rearrangement joins TRBV14 to TRBJ2-4; no definite D call. Germline-derived CDR1 and CDR2 are SGHDN and FVKESK. Trimming shortened V by 5 bases and J by 0 bases, and 11 bases separated the two germline ends. There are 15 residues in the CDR3. The CDR3 nucleotides read TGTGCCAGCAGCTTTAGTGGAGCAGCCAAAAACATTCAGTACTTC. Protein sequence: CASSFSGAAKNIQYF. The full variable domain, with the rest looked up from reference TRBV14 and TRBJ2-4, is EAGVTQFPSHSVIEKGQTVTLRCDPISGHDNLYWYRRVMGKEIKFLLHFVKESKQDESGMPNNRFLAERTGGTYSTLKVQPAELEDSGVYFCASSFSGAAKNIQYFGAGTRLSVL.

The genes are TRBV4-1 and TRBJ2-1; the match to TRBD2 covers 7 bases. V lost 1 base to trimming and J lost 7 bases; unmatched junction nucleotides: 16. Germline values: CDR1 MGHRA, CDR2 YSYEKL. CDR3 size: 18 residues. CDR3 region: CASSQGNPGLTLLNEQFF. For the CDR3, the DNA is TGCGCCAGCAGCCAAGGGAATCCGGGACTAACACTATTAAATGAGCAGTTCTTC.

This chain links TRBV2 with TRBJ2-7; 9 bases are shared with TRBD1. This CDR3 has 15 amino acids. CDR1 and CDR2 from the germline V gene are SNHLY and FYNNEI. V lost 6 bases to trimming and J lost 6 bases; unmatched junction nucleotides: 12. CDR3 protein: CASSLTPGQGAEQYF. In nucleotides, the CDR3 is TGTGCCAGCAGCCTCACCCCGGGACAGGGAGCCGAGCAGTACTTC.

This rearrangement joins TRBV2 to TRBJ2-3; D is perhaps TRBD2 (6 bases). With 11 bases removed from V and 2 bases from J, the gap between germline ends came to 14 bases. Germline CDR1 SNHLY, CDR2 FYNNEI. The CDR3 loop spans 13 amino acids. CDR3 residues: CAPDGGSTDTQYF. The CDR3 DNA is TGTGCCCCCGACGGGGGATCCACAGATACGCAGTATTTT.

V and J are TRBV2 and TRBJ1-3; TRBD1 aligns across 8 bases. The CDR3 runs 16 residues. Losses at the gene ends were 3 bases for V and 6 bases for J; bases not matched to a gene: 10. Germline V gene sequence: CDR1 SNHLY, CDR2 FYNNEI. The DNA for the CDR3 is TGTGCCAGCAGTGAGCAGGGGGCCATTTTTGAAAACACCATATATTTT. Encoded protein: CASSEQGAIFENTIYF.

In DNA form, the CDR3 reads TGTGCCAGCAGTGAGGCAGGAGGGGTCCCCAACTATGGCTACACCTTC. This translates into CASSEAGGVPNYGYTF. The chain is built from TRBV6-1 and TRBJ1-2, with D possibly being TRBD1 (5 bases). Germline CDR1 and CDR2: MNHNS and SASEGT. This CDR3 has 16 amino acids. V shed 3 bases and J shed 2 bases, with 16 bases lying between them.

A single count supports this clone. The chain recombines TRBV6-1 with TRBJ2-7; D may be TRBD2 (5 bases). V dropped 0 bases and J dropped 5 bases, with 11 bases sitting between them. CDR1 MNHNS and CDR2 SASEGT come from the germline V gene. The CDR3 has 14 residues. CDR3 amino acids: CASSEAMEADEQYF. The CDR3 coding sequence is TGTGCCAGCAGTGAAGCCATGGAAGCGGACGAGCAGTACTTC.

The rearrangement links TRBV19 to TRBJ2-7; a possible D gene is TRBD1 (5 bases). V was shortened by 6 bases and J by 1 base, with 16 bases between the two germline ends. The CDR3 has 15 residues. Per germline, CDR1 LNHDA and CDR2 SQIVND (reference sequence). The CDR3 sequence is CASSKTVTYSYEQYF. CDR3 bases: TGTGCCAGTAGCAAGACAGTTACTTATTCCTACGAGCAGTACTTC.

The chain is built from TRBV28 and TRBJ1-1; D may be TRBD1 (6 bases). The CDR3 contains 15 residues. Germline V gene data show CDR1 as MDHEN and CDR2 as SYDVKM. Trimming took off 6 bases at V and 1 base at J, with 15 bases between the two ends. The CDR3 nucleotides read TGTGCCAGCAGACCTAGCGGGACAAGGAACACTGAAGCTTTCTTT. Its protein is CASRPSGTRNTEAFF.

The V gene is TRBV6-5, the J gene TRBJ1-1; the match to TRBD1 covers 9 bases. This CDR3 is 12 amino acids long. Germline assignment: CDR1 MNHEY and CDR2 SVGAGI. The J segment lost 9 bases and the V segment lost 8 bases, leaving 7 bases of the junction unmatched. The CDR3 is CASGNRGQQAFF. CDR3 nucleotides: TGTGCCAGCGGTAACAGGGGGCAGCAAGCTTTCTTT.

The V and J genes are TRBV18 and TRBJ1-6; D not resolved. The germline V and J ends were trimmed by 2 bases and 3 bases, with 5 bases remaining between them. The CDR3 contains 14 residues. From germline, CDR1 is KGHSH and CDR2 LQKENI. CDR3 in DNA: TGTGCCAGCTCACCATCGGGCTATAATTCACCCCTCCACTTT. Its protein is CASSPSGYNSPLHF.

V and J are TRBV30 and TRBJ2-7; 11 nucleotides line up with TRBD2. Germline-derived CDR1 and CDR2 are GTSNPN and SVGIG (reference sequence). V dropped 4 bases and J dropped 1; count of bases not matched to a gene: 6. The CDR3 consists of 15 residues. The CDR3 reads CAWTSTSGTSYEQYF. Written as DNA, the CDR3 is TGTGCCTGGACTTCGACTAGCGGGACATCCTACGAGCAGTACTTC. Based on the CDR3 plus reference TRBV30 and TRBJ2-7, the full variable domain is SQTIHQWPATLVQPVGSPLSLECTVEGTSNPNLYWYRQAAGRGLQLLFYSVGIGQISSEVPQNLSASRPQDRQFILSSKKLLLSDSGFYLCAWTSTSGTSYEQYFGPGTRLTVT.

This rearrangement joins TRBV5-1 to TRBJ2-7; TRBD2 matches at 10 bases. This CDR3 is 19 amino acids long. The V and J ends lost 0 bases and 4 bases, in that order; junction bases with no gene match: 16. Germline CDR1 reads SGHRS; CDR2 reads YFSETQ. CDR3 protein: CASSLEGWLAGAPGYEQYF. Here the CDR3 DNA reads TGCGCCAGCAGCTTGGAGGGTTGGCTAGCGGGAGCCCCGGGATACGAGCAGTACTTC.

This sequence joins TRBV27 and TRBJ1-5; maybe TRBD1 (5 bases). The germline V gene has CDR1 MNHEY and CDR2 SMNVEV (reference sequence). The CDR3 runs to 14 residues. V shed 2 bases and J shed 7 bases, with 12 bases lying between them. The CDR3 DNA sequence: TGTGCCAGCAGTTTAGGGGGGATGAGACAGCCCCAGCATTTT. Encoded protein: CASSLGGMRQPQHF.

This chain uses TRBV14 with TRBJ2-7; 8 bases line up with TRBD2. The V and J ends lost 4 bases and 4 bases, in that order; junction bases with no gene match: 9. The CDR3 spans 15 residues. The germline V gene encodes CDR1 SGHDN and CDR2 FVKESK. CDR3 in amino acids: CASSLGKGGGYEQYF. The CDR3 DNA sequence: TGTGCCAGCAGCCTGGGTAAGGGCGGGGGGTACGAGCAGTACTTC.

This clone was seen just once. The chain is built from TRBV27 and TRBJ2-6; 8 bases agree with TRBD2. The CDR3 loop spans 18 amino acids. CDR1 and CDR2 from the germline V gene are MNHEY and SMNVEV (reference sequence). With 5 bases clipped from V and 0 bases from J, the junction kept 9 bases outside the gene matches. In nucleotides, the CDR3 is TGTGCCAGCAGTCCCTTGGGGAGCGGGGGCTCTGGGGCCAACGTCCTGACTTTC. This translates into CASSPLGSGGSGANVLTF.

The gene calls are TRBV4-1 and TRBJ2-1; 11 bases fit TRBD2. The V segment lost 5 bases and the J segment 3 bases; nucleotides outside the gene matches: 3. Germline lookup yields CDR1 MGHRA and CDR2 YSYEKL. There are 15 residues in the CDR3. CDR3 in DNA: TGCGCCAGCAGCTCCGGGACTAGCGGCTACAATGAGCAGTTCTTC. Translating gives CASSSGTSGYNEQFF.

J is TRBJ1-3 and V is TRBV29-1; TRBD1 agrees at 7 bases. The germline CDR1 and CDR2 sequences are SQVTM and ANQGSEA. CDR3 length: 17 amino acids. With V trimmed by 1 base and J by 0 bases, 9 bases remained unmatched. DNA for the CDR3: TGCAGCGTTGAAGTTCGCTCGACAGGGTTCTCTGGAAACACCATATATTTT. It is translated as CSVEVRSTGFSGNTIYF.